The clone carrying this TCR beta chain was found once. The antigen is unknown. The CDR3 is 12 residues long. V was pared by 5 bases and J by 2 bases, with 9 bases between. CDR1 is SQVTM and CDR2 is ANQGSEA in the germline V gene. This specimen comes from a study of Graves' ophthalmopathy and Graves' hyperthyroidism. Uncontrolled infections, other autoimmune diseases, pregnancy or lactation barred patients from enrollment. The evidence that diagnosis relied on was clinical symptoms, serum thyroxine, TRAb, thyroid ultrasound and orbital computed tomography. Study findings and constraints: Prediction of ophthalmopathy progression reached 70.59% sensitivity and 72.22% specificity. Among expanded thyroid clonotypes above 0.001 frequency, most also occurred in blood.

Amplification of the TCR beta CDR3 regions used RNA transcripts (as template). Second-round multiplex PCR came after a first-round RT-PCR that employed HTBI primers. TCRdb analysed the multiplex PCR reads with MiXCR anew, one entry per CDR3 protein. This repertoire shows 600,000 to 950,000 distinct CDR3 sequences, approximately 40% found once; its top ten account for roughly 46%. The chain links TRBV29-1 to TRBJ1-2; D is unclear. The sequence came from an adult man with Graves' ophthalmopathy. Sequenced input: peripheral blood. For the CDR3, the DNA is TGCAGCGTTCACTCCGGGAACTATGGCTACACCTTC. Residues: CSVHSGNYGYTF.